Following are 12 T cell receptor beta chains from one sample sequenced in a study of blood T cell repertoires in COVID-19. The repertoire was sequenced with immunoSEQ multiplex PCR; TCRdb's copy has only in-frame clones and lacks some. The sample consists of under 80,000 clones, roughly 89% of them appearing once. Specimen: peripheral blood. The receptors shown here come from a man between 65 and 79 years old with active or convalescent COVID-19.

CDR3 sequence reads: CAWDRVSTDTQYF. The CDR3 region has the DNA TGTGCCTGGGATCGGGTTAGCACAGATACGCAGTATTTT. This sequence joins TRBV30 and TRBJ2-3; D unresolved. The germline V and J ends were trimmed by 5 bases and 0 bases, with 9 bases remaining between them. Germline loops: CDR1 GTSNPN, CDR2 SVGIG (reference sequence). The length of the CDR3 is 13 residues.

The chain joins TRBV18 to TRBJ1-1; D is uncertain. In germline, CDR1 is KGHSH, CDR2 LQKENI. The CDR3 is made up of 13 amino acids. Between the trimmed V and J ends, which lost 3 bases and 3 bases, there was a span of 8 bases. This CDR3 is CASSPIVDTEAFF. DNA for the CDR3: TGTGCCAGCTCACCGATAGTGGACACTGAAGCTTTCTTT. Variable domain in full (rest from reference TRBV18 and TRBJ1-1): NAGVMQNPRHLVRRRGQEARLRCSPMKGHSHVYWYRQLPEEGLKFMVYLQKENIIDESGMPKERFSAEFPKEGPSILRIQQVVRGDSAAYFCASSPIVDTEAFFGQGTRLTVV.

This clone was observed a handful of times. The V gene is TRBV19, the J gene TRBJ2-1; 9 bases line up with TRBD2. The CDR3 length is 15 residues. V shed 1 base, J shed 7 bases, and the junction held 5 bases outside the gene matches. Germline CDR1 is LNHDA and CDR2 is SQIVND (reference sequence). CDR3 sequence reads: CASSIGLAGRNEQFF. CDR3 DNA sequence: TGTGCCAGTAGTATAGGGCTAGCGGGAAGGAATGAGCAGTTCTTC.

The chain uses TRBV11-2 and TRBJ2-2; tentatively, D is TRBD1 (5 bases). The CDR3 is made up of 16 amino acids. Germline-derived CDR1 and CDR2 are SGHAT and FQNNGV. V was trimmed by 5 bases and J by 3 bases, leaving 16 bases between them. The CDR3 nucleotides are TGTGCCAGCAGCGCTCTCCGGACACTTTACACCGGGGAGCTGTTTTTT. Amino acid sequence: CASSALRTLYTGELFF.

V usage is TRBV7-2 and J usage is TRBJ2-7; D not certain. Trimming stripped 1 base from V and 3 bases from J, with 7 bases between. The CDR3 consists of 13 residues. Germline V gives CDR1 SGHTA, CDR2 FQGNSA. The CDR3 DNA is TGTGCCAGCAGCTTAGAGGCAGGCTACGAGCAGTACTTC. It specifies CASSLEAGYEQYF.

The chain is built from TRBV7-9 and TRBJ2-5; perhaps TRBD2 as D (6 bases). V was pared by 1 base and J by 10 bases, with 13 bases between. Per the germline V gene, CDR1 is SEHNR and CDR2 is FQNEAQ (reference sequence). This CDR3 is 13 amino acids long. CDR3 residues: CASSLGVGSIQYF. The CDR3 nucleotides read TGTGCCAGCAGCTTAGGAGTCGGGAGTATCCAGTACTTC.

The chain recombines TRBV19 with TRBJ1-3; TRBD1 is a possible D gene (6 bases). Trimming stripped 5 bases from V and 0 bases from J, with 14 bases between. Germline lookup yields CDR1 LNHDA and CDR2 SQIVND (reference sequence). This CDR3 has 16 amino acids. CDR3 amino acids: CASSVIRGASGNTIYF. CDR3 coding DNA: TGTGCCAGTAGTGTCATCAGGGGAGCCTCTGGAAACACCATATATTTT.

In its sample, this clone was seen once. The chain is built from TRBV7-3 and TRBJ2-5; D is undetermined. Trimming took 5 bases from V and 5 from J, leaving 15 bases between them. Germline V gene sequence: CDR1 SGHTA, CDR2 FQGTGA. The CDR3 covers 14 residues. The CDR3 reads CASSATGGLETQYF. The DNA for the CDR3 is TGTGCCAGCAGCGCGACGGGTGGTTTGGAGACCCAGTACTTC.

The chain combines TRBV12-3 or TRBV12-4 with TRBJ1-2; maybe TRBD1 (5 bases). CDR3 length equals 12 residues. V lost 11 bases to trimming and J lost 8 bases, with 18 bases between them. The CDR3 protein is CAGRTGEEGYTF. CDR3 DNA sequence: TGTGCCGGTAGGACGGGGGAGGAAGGCTACACCTTC.

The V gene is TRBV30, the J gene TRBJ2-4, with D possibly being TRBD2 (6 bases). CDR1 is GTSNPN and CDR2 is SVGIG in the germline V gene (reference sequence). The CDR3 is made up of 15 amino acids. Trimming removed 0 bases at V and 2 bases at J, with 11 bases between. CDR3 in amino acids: CAWSVMGGSKNIQYF. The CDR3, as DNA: TGTGCCTGGAGTGTCATGGGAGGTTCCAAAAACATTCAGTACTTC. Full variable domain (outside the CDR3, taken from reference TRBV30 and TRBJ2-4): SQTIHQWPATLVQPVGSPLSLECTVEGTSNPNLYWYRQAAGRGLQLLFYSVGIGQISSEVPQNLSASRPQDRQFILSSKKLLLSDSGFYLCAWSVMGGSKNIQYFGAGTRLSVL.

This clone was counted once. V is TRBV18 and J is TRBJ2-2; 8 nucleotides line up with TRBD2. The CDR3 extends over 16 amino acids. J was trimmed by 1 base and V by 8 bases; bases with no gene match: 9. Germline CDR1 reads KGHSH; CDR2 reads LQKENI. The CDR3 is CASTSFLAGNTGELFF. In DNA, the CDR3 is TGTGCCAGCACATCTTTCCTAGCGGGGAACACCGGGGAGCTGTTTTTT.

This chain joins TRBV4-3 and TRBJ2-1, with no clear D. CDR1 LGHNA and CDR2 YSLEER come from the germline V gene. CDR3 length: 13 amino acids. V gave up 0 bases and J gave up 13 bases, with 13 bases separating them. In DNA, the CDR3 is TGCGCCAGCAGCCAAGACAGGCAAACCTACCAGTTCTTC. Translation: CASSQDRQTYQFF.